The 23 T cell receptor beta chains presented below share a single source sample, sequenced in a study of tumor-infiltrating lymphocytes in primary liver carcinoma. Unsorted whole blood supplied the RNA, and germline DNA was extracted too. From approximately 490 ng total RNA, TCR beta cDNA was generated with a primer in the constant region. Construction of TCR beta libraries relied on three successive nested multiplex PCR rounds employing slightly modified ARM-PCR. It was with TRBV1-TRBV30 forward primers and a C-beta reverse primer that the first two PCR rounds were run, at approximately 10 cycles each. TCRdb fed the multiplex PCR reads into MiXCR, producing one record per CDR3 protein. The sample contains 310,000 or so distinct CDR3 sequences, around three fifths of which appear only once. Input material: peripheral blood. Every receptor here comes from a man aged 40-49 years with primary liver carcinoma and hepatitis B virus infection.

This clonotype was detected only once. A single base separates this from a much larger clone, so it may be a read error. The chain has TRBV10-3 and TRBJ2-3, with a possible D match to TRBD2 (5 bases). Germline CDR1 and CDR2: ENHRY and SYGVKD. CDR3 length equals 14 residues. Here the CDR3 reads CATSSAASTDTQYF. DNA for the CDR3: TGTGCCACCAGTAGCGCGGCTAGCACAGATACGCAGTATTTT.

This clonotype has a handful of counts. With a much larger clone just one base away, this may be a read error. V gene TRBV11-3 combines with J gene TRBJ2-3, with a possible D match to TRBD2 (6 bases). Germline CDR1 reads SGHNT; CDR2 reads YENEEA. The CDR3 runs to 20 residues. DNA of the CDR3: TGTGTCAGCAGCTTAGAACTAGCCTCTCCCCGCTGGACGAGCACAGATACGCAGTATTTT. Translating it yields CVSSLELASPRWTSTDTQYF.

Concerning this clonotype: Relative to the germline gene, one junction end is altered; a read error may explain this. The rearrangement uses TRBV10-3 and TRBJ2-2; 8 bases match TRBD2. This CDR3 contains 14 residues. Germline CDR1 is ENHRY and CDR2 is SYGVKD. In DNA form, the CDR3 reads TGTGCCATCAGGGGGACTAGTGACACCAGGGAGCTGTTTTTT. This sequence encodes CAIRGTSDTRELFF.

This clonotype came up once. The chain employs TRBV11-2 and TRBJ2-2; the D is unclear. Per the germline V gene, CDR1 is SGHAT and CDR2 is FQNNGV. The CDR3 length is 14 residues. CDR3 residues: CDCSWSQNTGELFF. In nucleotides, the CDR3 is TGTGACTGCAGCTGGTCGCAAAACACCGGGGAGCTGTTTTTT.

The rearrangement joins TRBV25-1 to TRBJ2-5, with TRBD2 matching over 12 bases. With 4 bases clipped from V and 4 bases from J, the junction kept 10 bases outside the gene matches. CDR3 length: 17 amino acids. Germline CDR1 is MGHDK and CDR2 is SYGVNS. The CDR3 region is CASSAQGRTSGTETQYF. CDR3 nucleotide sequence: TGTGCCAGCAGTGCTCAAGGAAGGACTAGCGGGACAGAGACCCAGTACTTC.

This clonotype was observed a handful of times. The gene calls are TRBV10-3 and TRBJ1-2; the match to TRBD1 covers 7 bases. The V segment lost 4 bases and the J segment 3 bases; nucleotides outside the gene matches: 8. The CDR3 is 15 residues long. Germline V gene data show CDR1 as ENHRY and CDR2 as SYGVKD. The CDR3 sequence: CAISAPQGVHYGYTF. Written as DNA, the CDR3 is TGTGCCATCAGTGCCCCCCAGGGGGTCCACTATGGCTACACCTTC.

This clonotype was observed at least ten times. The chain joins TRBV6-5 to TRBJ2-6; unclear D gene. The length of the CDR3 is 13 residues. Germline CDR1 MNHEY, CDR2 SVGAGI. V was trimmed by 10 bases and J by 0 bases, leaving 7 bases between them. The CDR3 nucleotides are TGTGCCACCCTAAGCTCTGGGGCCAACGTCCTGACTTTC. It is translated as CATLSSGANVLTF.

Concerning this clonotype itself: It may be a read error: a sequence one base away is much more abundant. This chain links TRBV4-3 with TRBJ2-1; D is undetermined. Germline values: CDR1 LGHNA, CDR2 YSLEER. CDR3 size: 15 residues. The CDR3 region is CASSQVAASYNKQFF. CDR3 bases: TGCGCCAGCAGCCAAGTTGCGGCCTCCTACAATAAGCAGTTCTTC.

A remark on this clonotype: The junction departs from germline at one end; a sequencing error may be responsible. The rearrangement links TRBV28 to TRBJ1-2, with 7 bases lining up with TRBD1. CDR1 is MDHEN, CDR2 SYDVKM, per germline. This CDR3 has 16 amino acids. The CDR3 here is CASIQGGSTSNFGYTF. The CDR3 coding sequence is TGTGCCAGCATCCAGGGGGGCAGCACTTCTAACTTTGGCTACACCTTC.

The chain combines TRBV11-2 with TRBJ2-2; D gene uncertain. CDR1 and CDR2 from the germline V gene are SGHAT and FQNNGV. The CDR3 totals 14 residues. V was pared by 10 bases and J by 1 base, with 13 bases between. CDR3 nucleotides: TGTGCCAAGAGTTTAGTCAAGAACACCGGGGAGCTGTTTTTT. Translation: CAKSLVKNTGELFF.

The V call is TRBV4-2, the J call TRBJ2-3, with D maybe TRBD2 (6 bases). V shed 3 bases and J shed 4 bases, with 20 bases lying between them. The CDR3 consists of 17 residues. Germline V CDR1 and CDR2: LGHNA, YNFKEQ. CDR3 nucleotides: TGTGCCAGCAGCCATGAGGGTTACGGGAGTGGGGCAGATACGCAGTATTTT. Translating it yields CASSHEGYGSGADTQYF.

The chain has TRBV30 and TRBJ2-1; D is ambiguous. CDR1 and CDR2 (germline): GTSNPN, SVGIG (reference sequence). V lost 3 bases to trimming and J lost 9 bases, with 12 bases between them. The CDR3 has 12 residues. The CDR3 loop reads CAWSLRVFEQFF. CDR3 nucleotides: TGTGCCTGGAGCCTGAGAGTTTTTGAGCAGTTCTTC.

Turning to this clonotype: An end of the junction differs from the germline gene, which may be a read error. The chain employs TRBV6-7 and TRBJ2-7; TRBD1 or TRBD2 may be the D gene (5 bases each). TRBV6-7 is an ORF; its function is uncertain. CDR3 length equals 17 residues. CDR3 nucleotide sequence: TGTGCCGGAGAGGGGCAGGGTCTGCAAAGGTTCTCCTACGAGCGGTACTTC. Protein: CAGEGQGLQRFSYERYF.

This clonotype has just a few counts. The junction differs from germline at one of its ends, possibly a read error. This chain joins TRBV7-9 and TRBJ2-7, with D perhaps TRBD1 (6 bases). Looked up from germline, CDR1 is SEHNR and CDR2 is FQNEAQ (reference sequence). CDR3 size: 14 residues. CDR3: CASSLGGGATAPNF. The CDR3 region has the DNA TGTGCCAGCAGCTTAGGAGGGGGTGCGACAGCACCAAACTTC.

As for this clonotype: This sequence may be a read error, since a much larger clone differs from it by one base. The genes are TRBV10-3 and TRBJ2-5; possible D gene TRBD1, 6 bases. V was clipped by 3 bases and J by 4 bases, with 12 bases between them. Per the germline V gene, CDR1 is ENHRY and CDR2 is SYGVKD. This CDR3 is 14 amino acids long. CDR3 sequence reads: CAISESRRGETQYF. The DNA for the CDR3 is TGTGCCATCAGTGAATCGCGCAGGGGAGAGACCCAGTACTTC.

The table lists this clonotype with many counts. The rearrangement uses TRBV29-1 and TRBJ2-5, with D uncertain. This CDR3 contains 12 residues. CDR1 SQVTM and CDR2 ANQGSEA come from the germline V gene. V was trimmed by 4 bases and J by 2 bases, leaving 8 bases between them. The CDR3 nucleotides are TGCAGCGTTGGCGTGACTCAAGAGACCCAGTACTTC. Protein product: CSVGVTQETQYF.

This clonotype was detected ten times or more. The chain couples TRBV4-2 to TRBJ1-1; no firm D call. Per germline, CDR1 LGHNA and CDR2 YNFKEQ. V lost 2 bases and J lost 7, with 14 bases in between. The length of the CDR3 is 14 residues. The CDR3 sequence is CASSQPHGGGEAFF. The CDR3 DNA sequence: TGTGCCAGCAGCCAACCCCACGGCGGTGGTGAAGCTTTCTTT.

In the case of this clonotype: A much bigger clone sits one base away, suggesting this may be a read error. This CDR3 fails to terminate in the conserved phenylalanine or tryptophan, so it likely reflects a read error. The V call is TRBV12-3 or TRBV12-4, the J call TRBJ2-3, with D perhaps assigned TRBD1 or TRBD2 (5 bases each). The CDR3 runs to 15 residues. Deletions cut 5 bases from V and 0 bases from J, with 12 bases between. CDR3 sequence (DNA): TGTGCCAGCAGTCCGGGACCCCTAAGCACAGATACGCAGTATTCT. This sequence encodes CASSPGPLSTDTQYS.

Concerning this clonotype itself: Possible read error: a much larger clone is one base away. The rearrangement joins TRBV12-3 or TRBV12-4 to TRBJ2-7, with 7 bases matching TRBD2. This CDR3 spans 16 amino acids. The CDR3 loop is CASSLALAGFSCEQYF. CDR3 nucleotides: TGTGCCAGCAGTTTAGCCTTAGCGGGCTTCTCCTGCGAGCAGTACTTC.

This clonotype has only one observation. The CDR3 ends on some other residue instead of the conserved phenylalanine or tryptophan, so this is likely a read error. CDR3 protein: CANSLGSGELFS. For the CDR3, the DNA is TGTGCCAACAGCTTAGGATCCGGGGAGCTGTTTTCT. The chain links TRBV11-2 to TRBJ2-2, with unresolved D. Germline V CDR1 and CDR2: SGHAT, FQNNGV. This CDR3 is 12 amino acids long.

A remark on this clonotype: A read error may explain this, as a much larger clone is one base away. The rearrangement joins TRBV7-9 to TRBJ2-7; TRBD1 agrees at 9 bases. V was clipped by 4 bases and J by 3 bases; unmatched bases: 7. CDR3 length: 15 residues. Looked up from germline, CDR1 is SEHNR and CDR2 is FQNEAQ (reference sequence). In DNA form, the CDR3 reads TGTGCCAGCAGCTCCGGGACAGGGAAGATCTACGAGCAGTACTTC. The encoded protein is CASSSGTGKIYEQYF.

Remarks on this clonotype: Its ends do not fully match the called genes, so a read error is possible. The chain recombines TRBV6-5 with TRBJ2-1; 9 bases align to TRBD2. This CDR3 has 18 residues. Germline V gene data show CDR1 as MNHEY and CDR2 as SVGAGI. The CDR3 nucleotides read TGTGCCAGCAGTTACCGTTATAAGCTAGCGGGAAGTACAGGTGAGCATTTCTTC. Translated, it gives CASSYRYKLAGSTGEHFF.

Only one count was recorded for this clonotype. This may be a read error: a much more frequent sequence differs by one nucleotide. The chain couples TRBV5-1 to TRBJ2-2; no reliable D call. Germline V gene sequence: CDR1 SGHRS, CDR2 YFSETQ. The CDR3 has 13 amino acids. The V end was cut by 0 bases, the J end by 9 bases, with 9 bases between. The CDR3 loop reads CASSLVGDRELFF. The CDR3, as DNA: TGCGCCAGCAGCTTGGTTGGAGACAGGGAGCTGTTTTTT.